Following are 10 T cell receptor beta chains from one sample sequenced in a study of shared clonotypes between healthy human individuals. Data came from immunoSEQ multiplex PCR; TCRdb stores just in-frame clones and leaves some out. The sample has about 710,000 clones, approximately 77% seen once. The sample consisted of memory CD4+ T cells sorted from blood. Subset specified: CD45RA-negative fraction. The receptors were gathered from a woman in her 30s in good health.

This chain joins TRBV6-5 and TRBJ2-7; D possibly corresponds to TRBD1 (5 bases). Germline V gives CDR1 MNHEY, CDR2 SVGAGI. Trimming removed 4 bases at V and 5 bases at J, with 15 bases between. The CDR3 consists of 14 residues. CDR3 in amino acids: CASSFRQQLDEQYF. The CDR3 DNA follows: TGTGCCAGCAGTTTCCGACAGCAGCTAGACGAGCAGTACTTC.

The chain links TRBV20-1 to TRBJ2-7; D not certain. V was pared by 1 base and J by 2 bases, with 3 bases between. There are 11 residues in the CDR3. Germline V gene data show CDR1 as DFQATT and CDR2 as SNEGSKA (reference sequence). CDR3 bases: TGCAGTGCTAGAGGAACCTACGAGCAGTACTTC. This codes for CSARGTYEQYF.

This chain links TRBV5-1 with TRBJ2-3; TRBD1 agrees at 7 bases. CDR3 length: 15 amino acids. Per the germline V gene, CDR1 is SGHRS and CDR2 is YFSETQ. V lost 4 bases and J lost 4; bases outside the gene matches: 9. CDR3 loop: CASSPRATGPDTQYF. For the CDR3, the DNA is TGCGCCAGCAGCCCAAGGGCGACAGGGCCAGATACGCAGTATTTT.

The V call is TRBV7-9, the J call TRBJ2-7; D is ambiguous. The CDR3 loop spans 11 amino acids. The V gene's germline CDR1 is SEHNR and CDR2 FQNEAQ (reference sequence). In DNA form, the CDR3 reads TGTGTCGCACAGACCGACTACGAGCAGTACTTC. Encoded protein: CVAQTDYEQYF.

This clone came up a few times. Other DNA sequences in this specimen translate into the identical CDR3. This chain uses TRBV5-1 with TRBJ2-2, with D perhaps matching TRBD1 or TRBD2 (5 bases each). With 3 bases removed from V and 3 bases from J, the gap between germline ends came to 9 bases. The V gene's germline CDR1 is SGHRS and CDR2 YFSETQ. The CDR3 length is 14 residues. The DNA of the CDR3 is TGCGCCAGCAGCTGGGGGACCGACACCGGGGAGCTGTTTTTT. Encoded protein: CASSWGTDTGELFF.

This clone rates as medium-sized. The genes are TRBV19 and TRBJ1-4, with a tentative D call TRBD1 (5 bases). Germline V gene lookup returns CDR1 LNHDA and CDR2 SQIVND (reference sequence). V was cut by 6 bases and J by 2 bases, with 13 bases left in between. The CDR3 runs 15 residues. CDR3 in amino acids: CASRQGVRTNEKLFF. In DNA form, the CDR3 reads TGTGCCAGTAGGCAGGGTGTGCGTACTAATGAAAAACTGTTTTTT.

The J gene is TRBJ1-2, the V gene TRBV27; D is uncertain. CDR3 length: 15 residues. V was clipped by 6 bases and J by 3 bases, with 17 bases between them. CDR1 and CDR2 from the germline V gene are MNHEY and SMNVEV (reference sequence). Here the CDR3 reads CASSPGHLPYYGYTF. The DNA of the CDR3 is TGTGCCAGCAGCCCCGGGCATCTCCCCTACTATGGCTACACCTTC.

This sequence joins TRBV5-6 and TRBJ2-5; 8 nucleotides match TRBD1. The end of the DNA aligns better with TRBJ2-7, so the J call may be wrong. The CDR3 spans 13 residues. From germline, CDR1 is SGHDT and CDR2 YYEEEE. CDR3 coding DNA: TGTGCCAGCAGCTGGGGACAGGACTACGAGCAGTACTTC. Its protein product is CASSWGQDYEQYF.

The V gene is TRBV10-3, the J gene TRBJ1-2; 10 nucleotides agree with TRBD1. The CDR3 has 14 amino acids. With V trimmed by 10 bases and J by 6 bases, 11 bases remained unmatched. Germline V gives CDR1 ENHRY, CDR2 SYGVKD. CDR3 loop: CATQTGGAGNGYTF. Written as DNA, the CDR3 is TGTGCCACCCAGACAGGGGGCGCAGGAAATGGCTACACCTTC.

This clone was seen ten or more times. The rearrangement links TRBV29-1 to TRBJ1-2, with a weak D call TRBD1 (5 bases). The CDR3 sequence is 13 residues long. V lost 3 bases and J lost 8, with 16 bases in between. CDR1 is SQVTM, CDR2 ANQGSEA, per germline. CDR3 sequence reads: CSVEEQESRGYTF. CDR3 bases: TGCAGCGTTGAGGAACAGGAATCGAGAGGCTACACCTTC. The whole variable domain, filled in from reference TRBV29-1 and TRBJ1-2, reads SAVISQKPSRDICQRGTSLTIQCQVDSQVTMMFWYRQQPGQSLTLIATANQGSEATYESGFVIDKFPISRPNLTFSTLTVSNMSPEDSSIYLCSVEEQESRGYTFGSGTRLTVV.